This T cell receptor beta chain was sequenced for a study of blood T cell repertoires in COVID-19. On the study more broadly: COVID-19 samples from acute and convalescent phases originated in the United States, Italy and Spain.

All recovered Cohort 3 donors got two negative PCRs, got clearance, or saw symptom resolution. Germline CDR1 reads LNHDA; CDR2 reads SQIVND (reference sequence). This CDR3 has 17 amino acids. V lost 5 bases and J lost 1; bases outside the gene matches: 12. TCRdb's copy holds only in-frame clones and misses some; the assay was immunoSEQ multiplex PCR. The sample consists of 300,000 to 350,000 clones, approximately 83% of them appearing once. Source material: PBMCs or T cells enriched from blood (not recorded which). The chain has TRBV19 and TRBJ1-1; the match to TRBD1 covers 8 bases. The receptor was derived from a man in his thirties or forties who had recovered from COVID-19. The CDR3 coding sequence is TGTGCCAGTAGTTACATTGACAGGGGTCTCACGAACACTGAAGCTTTCTTT. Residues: CASSYIDRGLTNTEAFF.